This section outlines one T cell receptor beta chain sequence together with its context. Its antigen specificity is not known. Per-base quality was not reported, and no clone a single base away is much larger than it. These data belong to a study of blood T cell repertoires in COVID-19 (dated by TCRdb to the early 2020s). About the investigation overall: Samples covering the acute and convalescent phases of COVID-19 were provided by collaborators in the United States, Italy and Spain. The prospective study material was composed of cDNA or gDNA derived from T cells, B-cell-depleted T cells, or PBMCs. The dataset comprised deeply sampled blood TCRbeta repertoires from subjects exposed to, actively infected with, or recovered from COVID-19. The repertoires were made available in a free public database intended to serve as a resource for research on the immune response to SARS-CoV-2. The samples were drawn from two sources: the first 160 participants of the ongoing ImmuneRACE study, and 1,000 to 1,500 subjects contributed by 6 global collaborators. A de-identified subject ID, COVID-19 status, age in years and sex were almost always included in the sample metadata. Where available, HLA class I and class II types were obtained from metadata supplied by the sample provider rather than from assay-based typing.

In the prospective study, participants were roughly 18 to 95 years old, resided in about two dozen geographic areas of the United States, and were enrolled through a virtual design. In the prospective study, participants were assigned to cohorts based on the clinical history participants reported in a screening survey and a study questionnaire. Recovered participants in ImmuneRACE Cohort 3 were defined as having two consecutive negative NP/OP PCR tests, clearance from a healthcare professional, or resolution of symptoms. Each participant in the prospective study had whole blood, serum and a nasopharyngeal or oropharyngeal swab collected by mobile phlebotomists. Additional blood draws and questionnaires over an approximately two-month period could optionally be provided by prospective study participants. Before DNA extraction, prospective study blood samples were shipped either frozen or at room temperature.

TCRbeta CDR3 regions were amplified from genomic DNA by means of the immunoSEQ Assay, a bias-controlled multiplex PCR. Per the authors' processing: The number of nucleated cells in each sample was estimated from the amplification of reference gene primers within the assay. To quantify the absolute abundance of each unique TCRbeta CDR3 rearrangement, sequence reads were collapsed and filtered. Productive Simpson clonality was computed per sample as the square root of Simpson's diversity index over productive rearrangements. TCRdb stores this immuneACCESS table with in-frame sequences only. Part of the clones is absent; in the studies checked, under half of the shortfall reflects unresolved V genes, and no reason is known for the rest. The V and J calls and the clone size are those of that table, but D and trimming were determined from the DNA. The sample table holds under 300,000 clones, of which 85% to 90% were seen once. Of the sample, approximately 9% falls within the top ten clones.

Study-level results and caveats: How much clinical and demographic metadata was included differed by source and by participant, and the metadata was provided uncurated.

CDR1 and CDR2 are read off the germline V gene as MGHRA and YSYEKL. From the cysteine through the phenylalanine, the CDR3 covers 15 amino acids. The only DNA kept is the CDR3, 45 bases in frame from the first base. Trimming takes 0 bases from V and 4 bases from J, and the germline ends sit 9 bases apart. The sample consisted of PBMCs or T cells enriched from blood (not recorded which). The rearrangement combines TRBV4-1 with TRBJ2-2; the D segment could be TRBD2, given 5 matching bases. This TCR derives from a man aged 40-49 years who had recovered from COVID-19. The CDR3 amino acid sequence is: CASSQDEGVTGELFF. The nucleotide sequence reads TGCGCCAGCAGCCAAGATGAGGGTGTCACCGGGGAGCTGTTTTTT.